Shown below are 30 T cell receptor beta chains from a single sample sequenced in a study of OX40 agonist ivuxolimab in advanced cancers. Produced via immunoSEQ multiplex PCR; TCRdb's table is partial and in-frame only. Here the sample spans more than 40,000 clones, 65% to 85% being singletons. The sample was CD4+ or CD8+ T cells sorted from blood, taken in a trial of the OX40 agonist ivuxolimab. The receptor set was obtained from an adult with an advanced solid tumor such as melanoma, head and neck, liver or kidney cancer.

The chain couples TRBV7-8 to TRBJ2-7; the D gene is possibly TRBD1 (6 bases). V lost 2 bases and J 1 base, leaving 9 bases between the germline ends. The V gene's germline CDR1 is SGHVS and CDR2 FQNEAQ. The CDR3 is made up of 14 amino acids. CDR3 loop: CASSLFGQSYEQYF. CDR3 sequence (DNA): TGTGCCAGCAGCTTATTTGGACAGTCCTACGAGCAGTACTTC.

This clone was detected only once. The J gene is TRBJ2-1, the V gene TRBV5-1; a possible D gene is TRBD2 (6 bases). The germline V and J ends were trimmed by 5 bases and 5 bases, with 20 bases remaining between them. The V gene's germline CDR1 is SGHRS and CDR2 YFSETQ. The CDR3 runs 16 residues. CDR3 bases: TGCGCCAGCAGTCCCTCTCATAGCGGAGTTAACAATGAGCAGTTCTTC. Protein: CASSPSHSGVNNEQFF.

This clone was observed a single time. The chain recombines TRBV7-9 with TRBJ1-1; no definite D call. The V and J ends lost 5 bases and 4 bases respectively, with 17 bases between them. Germline V gene data show CDR1 as SEHNR and CDR2 as FQNEAQ (reference sequence). The CDR3 covers 15 residues. The CDR3 sequence: CASSQTASRGTEAFF. In nucleotides, the CDR3 is TGTGCCAGCAGCCAGACCGCGTCTCGGGGCACTGAAGCTTTCTTT.

This chain joins TRBV18 and TRBJ1-2; D not certain. The V gene's germline CDR1 is KGHSH and CDR2 LQKENI. The CDR3 contains 14 residues. Trimming removed 3 bases from V and 3 bases from J, with 11 bases in between. In DNA form, the CDR3 reads TGTGCCAGCTCACCCAGGAGCCTAGACTATGGCTACACCTTC. As protein: CASSPRSLDYGYTF.

V usage is TRBV20-1 and J usage is TRBJ2-5, with TRBD2 as a possible D gene (6 bases). V dropped 7 bases and J dropped 1 base, with 7 bases sitting between them. The CDR3 covers 11 residues. The germline V gene encodes CDR1 DFQATT and CDR2 SNEGSKA (reference sequence). Written as DNA, the CDR3 is TGCAGTGTAGCGGTCCAAGAGACCCAGTACTTC. Translation: CSVAVQETQYF.

This sequence joins TRBV28 and TRBJ1-1; D is ambiguous. The CDR3 runs to 13 residues. Trimming cost V 7 bases and J 0 bases, with 9 bases left between them. Germline V gene lookup returns CDR1 MDHEN and CDR2 SYDVKM. CDR3 nucleotide sequence: TGTGCCAGCAAACCCTCGGTGAACACTGAAGCTTTCTTT. This encodes CASKPSVNTEAFF.

The V and J genes are TRBV28 and TRBJ2-5, with TRBD2 matching 11 bases. CDR1 is MDHEN and CDR2 is SYDVKM in the germline V gene. Trimming cost V 5 bases and J 5 bases; bases outside gene matches: 10. This CDR3 is built from 16 residues. CDR3 bases: TGTGCCAGCAGTCCCCTAGCGGGAGGTGGACGGGAGACCCAGTACTTC. It translates to CASSPLAGGGRETQYF.

This clone occurred a few times. The V gene is TRBV6-5, the J gene TRBJ2-7, with 8 positions matching TRBD1. Germline CDR1 MNHEY, CDR2 SVGAGI. This CDR3 spans 14 amino acids. J gave up 4 bases and V 6 bases, and 8 bases lay outside the gene matches. The CDR3 DNA follows: TGTGCCAGCAGCCCCATTGGACAGGGATACGAGCAGTACTTC. As protein: CASSPIGQGYEQYF.

This clone was observed a handful of times. The chain links TRBV7-9 to TRBJ2-4; D unclear. The CDR3 has 13 amino acids. From germline, CDR1 is SEHNR and CDR2 FQNEAQ (reference sequence). V lost 3 bases and J lost 1, with 4 bases in between. Here the CDR3 DNA reads TGTGCCAGCAGCTTGGGGGCCAAAAACATTCAGTACTTC. Residues: CASSLGAKNIQYF.

The chain carries TRBV2 and TRBJ1-6; D unclear. CDR1 and CDR2 from the germline V gene are SNHLY and FYNNEI. The CDR3 length is 14 residues. Trimming took off 4 bases at V and 7 bases at J, with 11 bases between the two ends. The CDR3 DNA reads TGTGCCAGCAGTGTAGAGTCAGAGAATTCACCCCTCCACTTT. Protein sequence: CASSVESENSPLHF.

The chain is built from TRBV2 and TRBJ2-7; no clear D gene. V dropped 6 bases and J dropped 4 bases, with 7 bases sitting between them. This CDR3 contains 11 residues. Germline V CDR1 and CDR2: SNHLY, FYNNEI. Written as DNA, the CDR3 is TGTGCCAGCAGCGCCGTTTACGAGCAGTACTTC. Translating it yields CASSAVYEQYF. The full variable domain, with the rest looked up from reference TRBV2 and TRBJ2-7, is EPEVTQTPSHQVTQMGQEVILRCVPISNHLYFYWYRQILGQKVEFLVSFYNNEISEKSEIFDDQFSVERPDGSNFTLKIRSTKLEDSAMYFCASSAVYEQYFGPGTRLTVT.

This clone was detected a few times. V usage is TRBV7-3 and J usage is TRBJ2-1, with D perhaps being TRBD1 or TRBD2 (5 bases each). Trimming took off 3 bases at V and 0 bases at J, with 15 bases between the two ends. CDR1 SGHTA and CDR2 FQGTGA come from the germline V gene. The CDR3 has 17 amino acids. This CDR3 is CASSFRGGPTSYNEQFF. As DNA, the CDR3 is TGTGCCAGCAGCTTCCGGGGCGGGCCAACCTCCTACAATGAGCAGTTCTTC.

The V call is TRBV6-1, the J call TRBJ2-2; possible D gene TRBD2, 6 bases. There are 14 residues in the CDR3. Trimming removed 7 bases from V and 6 bases from J, with 15 bases in between. Germline CDR1 reads MNHNS; CDR2 reads SASEGT. Here the CDR3 DNA reads TGTGCCAGCATTGAGAGAAGGGACTCCGGGGAGCTGTTTTTT. It yields the protein CASIERRDSGELFF.

The chain joins TRBV7-9 to TRBJ2-2, with 7 bases aligning to TRBD1. The CDR3 extends over 14 amino acids. From germline, CDR1 is SEHNR and CDR2 FQNEAQ (reference sequence). V was clipped by 10 bases and J by 3 bases; unmatched bases: 8. In DNA, the CDR3 is TGTGCCACCACGACAGGGTTAGACACCGGGGAGCTGTTTTTT. Amino acid sequence: CATTTGLDTGELFF.

The genes are TRBV5-1 and TRBJ2-1; D not certain. CDR3 length equals 11 residues. Trimming took 2 bases from V and 6 from J, leaving 3 bases between them. CDR1 and CDR2 from the germline V gene are SGHRS and YFSETQ. The CDR3 DNA reads as TGCGCCAGCAGCTTCGCCAATGAGCAGTTCTTC. As protein: CASSFANEQFF.

CDR3 sequence reads: CASTRRLAVYEQYF. For the CDR3, the DNA is TGTGCCAGCACCCGTAGACTAGCGGTCTACGAGCAGTACTTC. V and J are TRBV28 and TRBJ2-7; 9 nucleotides agree with TRBD2. Germline-derived CDR1 and CDR2 are MDHEN and SYDVKM. The CDR3 totals 14 residues. Unmatched junction bases numbered 7, after V lost 7 bases and J lost 3 bases.

The rearrangement joins TRBV5-1 to TRBJ2-3; possibly TRBD2 for D (6 bases). Looked up from germline, CDR1 is SGHRS and CDR2 is YFSETQ. The CDR3 is made up of 15 amino acids. V was pared by 0 bases and J by 0 bases, with 8 bases between. The CDR3 DNA reads TGCGCCAGCAGCTTGGAGGGGACTAGCACAGATACGCAGTATTTT. Its protein is CASSLEGTSTDTQYF.

This chain joins TRBV10-3 and TRBJ1-1; D is perhaps TRBD1 (5 bases). V was trimmed by 8 bases and J by 1 base, leaving 11 bases between them. The CDR3 loop spans 13 amino acids. In germline, CDR1 is ENHRY, CDR2 SYGVKD. Here the CDR3 DNA reads TGTGCCATCGAGGCAGGGACGAACACTGAAGCTTTCTTT. It translates to CAIEAGTNTEAFF.

In this sample, this clone turned up a few times. The chain recombines TRBV5-1 with TRBJ2-7, with a possible D match to TRBD2 (6 bases). The V and J ends lost 0 bases and 2 bases respectively, with 18 bases between them. Germline CDR1 SGHRS, CDR2 YFSETQ. This CDR3 is 17 amino acids long. The CDR3 is CASSLAVDWEVPYEQYF. The CDR3 nucleotides are TGCGCCAGCAGCTTGGCCGTAGATTGGGAGGTTCCCTACGAGCAGTACTTC.

This clone showed up just once. Other DNA sequences of this sample code for an identical CDR3. The chain joins TRBV28 to TRBJ1-2; 9 positions agree with TRBD1. The CDR3 consists of 15 residues. V trimming: 3 bases; J trimming: 2 bases; junction bases outside the gene matches: 4. Germline V gene lookup returns CDR1 MDHEN and CDR2 SYDVKM. The CDR3 DNA is TGTGCCAGCAGTTTGGGGGACAGGGAGAACTATGGCTACACCTTC. It translates to CASSLGDRENYGYTF.

The chain is built from TRBV19 and TRBJ2-7; weak D call: TRBD1 (5 bases). CDR3 length equals 13 residues. In germline, CDR1 is LNHDA, CDR2 SQIVND (reference sequence). Trimming removed 6 bases at V and 4 bases at J, with 13 bases between. The CDR3 coding sequence is TGTGCCAGTAGCGCCGACAGAACTTACGAGCAGTACTTC. Its protein product is CASSADRTYEQYF.

The chain combines TRBV18 with TRBJ2-7; 12 bases map to TRBD2. The germline V gene has CDR1 KGHSH and CDR2 LQKENI. The CDR3 length is 14 residues. The J segment lost 3 bases and the V segment lost 3 bases, leaving 0 bases of the junction unmatched. The CDR3 protein is CASSPGLAGYEQYF. CDR3 nucleotides: TGTGCCAGCTCACCGGGACTAGCGGGCTACGAGCAGTACTTC.

J is TRBJ2-1 and V is TRBV19; D unresolved. CDR3 length: 13 residues. Between the trimmed V and J ends, which lost 4 bases and 7 bases, there was a span of 11 bases. Per the germline V gene, CDR1 is LNHDA and CDR2 is SQIVND (reference sequence). CDR3: CASSKTGENEQFF. CDR3 in DNA: TGTGCCAGTAGTAAGACTGGAGAGAATGAGCAGTTCTTC.

This clone was picked up one time. The rearrangement links TRBV27 to TRBJ2-1; the D gene could be TRBD1 or TRBD2 (5 bases each). There are 17 residues in the CDR3. Germline V lookup: CDR1 MNHEY, CDR2 SMNVEV (reference sequence). V gave up 3 bases and J gave up 0 bases, with 15 bases separating them. The CDR3 DNA sequence: TGTGCCAGCAGTTTCCGCCTTGGGGGAAGCTCCTACAATGAGCAGTTCTTC. Protein: CASSFRLGGSSYNEQFF.

The chain joins TRBV20-1 to TRBJ1-2; no firm D call. Trimming removed 3 bases from V and 5 bases from J, with 7 bases in between. The germline gives CDR1 DFQATT, CDR2 SNEGSKA (reference sequence). CDR3 size: 11 residues. For the CDR3, the DNA is TGCAGTGCTAGTCTTGGGTATGGCTACACCTTC. It specifies CSASLGYGYTF.

This chain uses TRBV2 with TRBJ1-5; 7 nucleotides agree with TRBD1. The germline V gene has CDR1 SNHLY and CDR2 FYNNEI. After removal of 7 bases from V and 4 bases from J, the junction contained 10 bases not matched to a gene. This CDR3 contains 15 residues. The CDR3 sequence is CASNADRARNQPQHF. The CDR3 DNA is TGTGCCAGCAACGCAGACAGGGCCCGAAATCAGCCCCAGCATTTT. Based on the CDR3 plus reference TRBV2 and TRBJ1-5, the full variable domain is EPEVTQTPSHQVTQMGQEVILRCVPISNHLYFYWYRQILGQKVEFLVSFYNNEISEKSEIFDDQFSVERPDGSNFTLKIRSTKLEDSAMYFCASNADRARNQPQHFGDGTRLSIL.

The CDR3 coding sequence is TGTGCCAGTAGTACCCGGGGCGATGAGCAGTTCTTC. Protein product: CASSTRGDEQFF. The chain links TRBV19 to TRBJ2-1; D might be TRBD1 or TRBD2, each matching 5 bases. Trimming stripped 4 bases from V and 8 bases from J, with 9 bases between. Germline values: CDR1 LNHDA, CDR2 SQIVND (reference sequence). CDR3 length: 12 amino acids.

This clone was detected once. CDR3 loop: CASSQAGTGGNYGYTF. Written as DNA, the CDR3 is TGTGCCAGCAGCCAAGCGGGGACCGGGGGAAACTATGGCTACACCTTC. This rearrangement joins TRBV4-2 to TRBJ1-2; a weak D match, TRBD1 (5 bases). This CDR3 spans 16 amino acids. Germline loops: CDR1 LGHNA, CDR2 YNFKEQ. Trimming took off 1 base at V and 2 bases at J, with 14 bases between the two ends.

This clone was picked up a small number of times. The chain links TRBV4-2 to TRBJ1-6, with D possibly matching TRBD1 (5 bases). CDR1 is LGHNA and CDR2 is YNFKEQ in the germline V gene. The V end was cut by 1 base, the J end by 7 bases, with 8 bases between. The CDR3 length is 14 residues. The CDR3 spells CASSQARGNSPLHF. The CDR3 coding sequence is TGTGCCAGCAGCCAAGCTCGGGGGAATTCACCCCTCCACTTT.

V and J are TRBV11-2 and TRBJ2-3, with D perhaps matching TRBD2 (5 bases). Trimming stripped 4 bases from V and 2 bases from J, with 13 bases between. Germline-derived CDR1 and CDR2 are SGHAT and FQNNGV. The CDR3 has 15 residues. The CDR3: CASSSPGLNTDTQYF. As DNA, the CDR3 is TGTGCCAGCAGCTCCCCTGGACTTAACACAGATACGCAGTATTTT.